This T cell receptor (beta chain) was sequenced in a study of cytomegalovirus exposure and HLA in healthy donors. The germline CDR1 and CDR2 sequences are MDHEN and SYDVKM. The CDR3 totals 14 residues. After removal of 6 bases from V and 6 bases from J, the junction contained 5 bases not matched to a gene. Primers: 60 Vbeta forward and 13 Jbeta reverse. Clones were read by immunoSEQ multiplex PCR, and TCRdb kept only the in-frame ones, dropping some. Here the sample spans roughly 100,000 clones, around four fifths being singletons. The material sequenced was PBMCs. V is TRBV28 and J is TRBJ2-1, with 10 bases aligning to TRBD1. The sequence was obtained from a woman aged 40 to 50 in good health and CMV-seropositive. The CDR3 nucleotides read TGTGCCAGCAGCACGGGACAGGGGTTCAATGAGCAGTTCTTC. This gives the protein CASSTGQGFNEQFF.